The 29 T cell receptor beta chains given below trace back to one sample, sequenced in a study of cytomegalovirus exposure and HLA in healthy donors. TCRdb's copy holds only in-frame clones and misses some; the assay was immunoSEQ multiplex PCR. This table has 150,000 to 200,000 clones, 84% appearing once. Sequenced input: PBMCs. The receptors originated from a woman between 18 and 29 years old in good health and CMV-seropositive.

The V gene is TRBV19, the J gene TRBJ1-2, with D uncertain. The germline gives CDR1 LNHDA, CDR2 SQIVND (reference sequence). The CDR3 contains 13 residues. Deletions cut 5 bases from V and 4 bases from J, with 11 bases between. CDR3 sequence reads: CASSLLAGYGYTF. The CDR3 coding sequence is TGTGCCAGTAGTCTCCTCGCCGGCTATGGCTACACCTTC.

This rearrangement joins TRBV25-1 to TRBJ1-3; TRBD1 aligns across 8 bases. Trimming at V came to 2 bases and at J to 3 bases, leaving 6 bases not matched to a gene. The CDR3 runs 16 residues. CDR1 MGHDK and CDR2 SYGVNS come from the germline V gene. This chain's CDR3 is CASSEPGQGYGNTIYF. The CDR3 DNA reads as TGTGCCAGCAGTGAACCCGGACAGGGTTATGGAAACACCATATATTTT. Full variable domain (missing parts from reference TRBV25-1 and TRBJ1-3): EADIYQTPRYLVIGTGKKITLECSQTMGHDKMYWYQQDPGMELHLIHYSYGVNSTEKGDLSSESTVSRIRTEHFPLTLESARPSHTSQYLCASSEPGQGYGNTIYFGEGSWLTVV.

The chain is built from TRBV6-6 and TRBJ1-2; D ambiguous. In germline, CDR1 is MNHNY, CDR2 SVGAGI (reference sequence). The CDR3 contains 11 residues. The V end lost 8 bases, the J end lost 0 bases, and 4 bases lay between the germline ends. CDR3 sequence reads: CASQTNYGYTF. The CDR3 DNA reads TGTGCCAGCCAGACTAACTATGGCTACACCTTC.

The chain joins TRBV7-9 to TRBJ1-1; 8 nucleotides match TRBD1. The CDR3 length is 13 residues. Germline values: CDR1 SEHNR, CDR2 FQNEAQ (reference sequence). The V and J ends lost 5 bases and 3 bases, in that order; junction bases with no gene match: 2. CDR3 sequence: CASSPTGDTEAFF. CDR3 sequence (DNA): TGTGCCAGCAGCCCGACAGGGGACACTGAAGCTTTCTTT.

This rearrangement joins TRBV4-2 to TRBJ2-2; D perhaps matches TRBD2 (6 bases). Germline V CDR1 and CDR2: LGHNA, YNFKEQ. This CDR3 contains 16 residues. V was shortened by 3 bases and J by 1 base, with 12 bases between the two germline ends. Written as DNA, the CDR3 is TGTGCCAGCAGCCATGTAGCGGCCCAGAACACCGGGGAGCTGTTTTTT. Translated: CASSHVAAQNTGELFF.

This chain joins TRBV6-5 and TRBJ2-1; 9 bases line up with TRBD2. V lost 4 bases to trimming and J lost 3 bases; unmatched junction nucleotides: 7. Germline CDR1 is MNHEY and CDR2 is SVGAGI. The CDR3 is made up of 16 amino acids. The CDR3 here is CASSSPLAGNYNEQFF. Written as DNA, the CDR3 is TGTGCCAGCAGTTCACCGCTAGCGGGGAACTACAATGAGCAGTTCTTC.

This clone was detected only a few times. The gene calls are TRBV7-9 and TRBJ1-2; D is possibly TRBD1 (5 bases). The V gene's germline CDR1 is SEHNR and CDR2 FQNEAQ (reference sequence). This CDR3 comprises 14 residues. The germline V and J ends were trimmed by 3 bases and 8 bases, with 16 bases remaining between them. DNA for the CDR3: TGTGCCAGCAGCTTGGCCGAGACAGCGAGAGGCTACACCTTC. Its translation: CASSLAETARGYTF.

J is TRBJ2-7 and V is TRBV6-5; perhaps TRBD2 as D (7 bases). V lost 2 bases and J lost 6, with 11 bases in between. Germline-derived CDR1 and CDR2 are MNHEY and SVGAGI. This CDR3 is 13 amino acids long. The CDR3 region is CASSYGGASEQYF. The CDR3 region has the DNA TGTGCCAGCAGTTACGGGGGGGCCTCCGAGCAGTACTTC.

The chain recombines TRBV7-9 with TRBJ1-3; D ambiguous. Looked up from germline, CDR1 is SEHNR and CDR2 is FQNEAQ (reference sequence). The V end was cut by 6 bases, the J end by 4 bases, with 16 bases between. This CDR3 is built from 15 residues. The CDR3: CASSGNSTWGNTIYF. The CDR3 DNA sequence: TGTGCCAGCAGTGGTAACAGTACTTGGGGAAACACCATATATTTT.

The genes are TRBV5-4 and TRBJ2-3; 10 bases are a match to TRBD1. CDR3 length: 15 residues. With 3 bases clipped from V and 2 bases from J, the junction kept 3 bases outside the gene matches. Per the germline V gene, CDR1 is SGHNT and CDR2 is YYREEE (reference sequence). The CDR3 loop reads CASSSTGGNTDTQYF. CDR3 bases: TGTGCCAGCAGCTCGACAGGGGGCAACACAGATACGCAGTATTTT.

This clone appeared a single time. The chain links TRBV27 to TRBJ1-1, with a possible D match to TRBD1 (6 bases). Germline V gene data show CDR1 as MNHEY and CDR2 as SMNVEV (reference sequence). Between the trimmed V and J ends, which lost 4 bases and 3 bases, there was a span of 9 bases. The CDR3 has 13 amino acids. CDR3 DNA: TGTGCCAGCAGTTCTCAGGGGTACACTGAAGCTTTCTTT. Residues: CASSSQGYTEAFF.

J is TRBJ2-1 and V is TRBV11-2, with 9 bases matching TRBD1. Germline CDR1 reads SGHAT; CDR2 reads FQNNGV. Losses at the gene ends were 5 bases for V and 9 bases for J; bases not matched to a gene: 8. The CDR3 is 14 residues long. The CDR3 bases are TGTGCCAGCAGCATTGGACAGGGGTACGGTGAGCAGTTCTTC. Translating it yields CASSIGQGYGEQFF.

The chain is built from TRBV5-1 and TRBJ2-1; tentative D call: TRBD1 (6 bases). Germline V gene data show CDR1 as SGHRS and CDR2 as YFSETQ. V was cut by 2 bases and J by 7 bases, with 7 bases left in between. The CDR3 loop spans 12 amino acids. This CDR3 is CASSFDRNEQFF. DNA of the CDR3: TGCGCCAGCAGCTTTGACAGGAATGAGCAGTTCTTC. The complete variable domain, with remaining parts taken from reference TRBV5-1 and TRBJ2-1, reads KAGVTQTPRYLIKTRGQQVTLSCSPISGHRSVSWYQQTPGQGLQFLFEYFSETQRNKGNFPGRFSGRQFSNSRSEMNVSTLELGDSALYLCASSFDRNEQFFGPGTRLTVL.

This clone was counted a few times. CDR3 protein: CASRSPGQNQPQHF. The CDR3 DNA is TGTGCCAGCAGATCTCCGGGACAGAATCAGCCCCAGCATTTT. The genes are TRBV28 and TRBJ1-5; 7 bases line up with TRBD1. V gave up 6 bases and J gave up 4 bases; unmatched junction bases: 6. This CDR3 is 14 amino acids long. In germline, CDR1 is MDHEN, CDR2 SYDVKM. Variable domain in full (rest from reference TRBV28 and TRBJ1-5): DVKVTQSSRYLVKRTGEKVFLECVQDMDHENMFWYRQDPGLGLRLIYFSYDVKMKEKGDIPEGYSVSREKKERFSLILESASTNQTSMYLCASRSPGQNQPQHFGDGTRLSIL.

The chain joins TRBV6-6 to TRBJ1-1; D gene unclear. Germline lookup yields CDR1 MNHNY and CDR2 SVGAGI (reference sequence). Trimming stripped 5 bases from V and 7 bases from J, with 17 bases between. CDR3 length: 14 residues. CDR3 sequence reads: CASSQFTGIHEAFF. In DNA, the CDR3 is TGTGCCAGCAGTCAATTTACGGGGATCCATGAAGCTTTCTTT.

The rearrangement uses TRBV6-1 and TRBJ2-7, with TRBD2 identical over 12 bases. CDR1 is MNHNS, CDR2 SASEGT, per germline. The CDR3 is 14 residues long. Trimming cost V 4 bases and J 6 bases; bases outside gene matches: 4. CDR3 in amino acids: CASSGTSGGIEQYF. CDR3 sequence (DNA): TGTGCCAGCAGTGGTACTAGCGGGGGGATCGAGCAGTACTTC.

This chain uses TRBV19 with TRBJ2-1; 8 nucleotides match TRBD2. J gave up 7 bases and V 8 bases, and 4 bases lay outside the gene matches. This CDR3 spans 12 amino acids. Germline V gene lookup returns CDR1 LNHDA and CDR2 SQIVND (reference sequence). The CDR3 sequence: CASRGGLNEQFF. The CDR3 DNA reads as TGTGCCAGTCGGGGGGGCCTGAATGAGCAGTTCTTC.

The rearrangement uses TRBV5-1 and TRBJ1-1; 9 bases are shared with TRBD1. The length of the CDR3 is 15 residues. The V gene end was trimmed by 0 bases and the J gene end by 6 bases; junction bases not matched to a gene: 6. CDR1 SGHRS and CDR2 YFSETQ come from the germline V gene. The CDR3 sequence is CASSLAGTGWAEAFF. Here the CDR3 DNA reads TGCGCCAGCAGCTTGGCCGGGACAGGGTGGGCTGAAGCTTTCTTT.

This clone turned up a few times. J is TRBJ1-2 and V is TRBV2, with D tentatively TRBD1 (6 bases). V shed 6 bases and J shed 4 bases, with 12 bases lying between them. Germline V lookup: CDR1 SNHLY, CDR2 FYNNEI. The CDR3 length is 13 residues. CDR3 protein: CASRVGQSYGYTF. As DNA, the CDR3 is TGTGCCAGCAGAGTTGGACAGAGCTATGGCTACACCTTC. Full variable domain (outside the CDR3, taken from reference TRBV2 and TRBJ1-2): EPEVTQTPSHQVTQMGQEVILRCVPISNHLYFYWYRQILGQKVEFLVSFYNNEISEKSEIFDDQFSVERPDGSNFTLKIRSTKLEDSAMYFCASRVGQSYGYTFGSGTRLTVV.

V and J are TRBV5-1 and TRBJ2-7; perhaps TRBD1 as D (8 bases). CDR1 and CDR2 from the germline V gene are SGHRS and YFSETQ. CDR3 size: 18 residues. V shed 3 bases and J shed 2 bases, with 24 bases lying between them. The CDR3: CASSSKTDRGLPTYEQYF. In nucleotides, the CDR3 is TGCGCCAGCAGCTCAAAGACTGACAGGGGACTACCCACCTACGAGCAGTACTTC. The full variable domain, in which reference TRBV5-1 and TRBJ2-7 provide the parts outside the CDR3, is KAGVTQTPRYLIKTRGQQVTLSCSPISGHRSVSWYQQTPGQGLQFLFEYFSETQRNKGNFPGRFSGRQFSNSRSEMNVSTLELGDSALYLCASSSKTDRGLPTYEQYFGPGTRLTVT.

The chain couples TRBV5-6 to TRBJ2-3; D possibly corresponds to TRBD2 (7 bases). Germline CDR1 SGHDT, CDR2 YYEEEE. Trimming took off 0 bases at V and 0 bases at J, with 11 bases between the two ends. The length of the CDR3 is 16 residues. DNA for the CDR3: TGTGCCAGCAGCTTGGGCGGGGGCACTAGCACAGATACGCAGTATTTT. Protein: CASSLGGGTSTDTQYF.

This rearrangement joins TRBV6-5 to TRBJ2-1, with a possible D match to TRBD1 (6 bases). Germline loops: CDR1 MNHEY, CDR2 SVGAGI. Trimming removed 6 bases from V and 4 bases from J, with 16 bases in between. This CDR3 contains 15 residues. The CDR3 DNA follows: TGTGCCAGCAGATCACCCCGGACAGCGTACAATGAGCAGTTCTTC. Protein sequence: CASRSPRTAYNEQFF.

The table lists this clone with a count of one. The gene calls are TRBV19 and TRBJ2-2; possible D gene TRBD1, 6 bases. Germline V lookup: CDR1 LNHDA, CDR2 SQIVND (reference sequence). V was pared by 4 bases and J by 7 bases, with 16 bases between. The CDR3 length is 15 residues. The CDR3 coding sequence is TGTGCCAGTAGTAGGGGGTCAACAGGGTTCGGGGAGCTGTTTTTT. Translated: CASSRGSTGFGELFF.

The V call is TRBV5-1, the J call TRBJ1-1, with a weak D call TRBD1 (6 bases). CDR3 length: 15 residues. CDR1 is SGHRS and CDR2 is YFSETQ in the germline V gene. Between the trimmed V and J ends, which lost 0 bases and 8 bases, there was a span of 17 bases. DNA of the CDR3: TGCGCCAGCAGCTTGGATTTGGGGGCAGCCGACGAAGCTTTCTTT. As protein: CASSLDLGAADEAFF.

This chain uses TRBV19 with TRBJ2-1, with a tentative D call TRBD2 (6 bases). The CDR3 sequence is 15 residues long. From germline, CDR1 is LNHDA and CDR2 SQIVND (reference sequence). V was cut by 4 bases and J by 9 bases, with 19 bases left in between. The CDR3 here is CASSTRTTPAGEQFF. In DNA, the CDR3 is TGTGCCAGTAGTACAAGGACTACCCCAGCCGGTGAGCAGTTCTTC.

The chain combines TRBV11-1 with TRBJ2-7; 7 bases fit TRBD2. Germline CDR1 and CDR2: SGHAT and FQDESV (reference sequence). J gave up 5 bases and V 5 bases, and 12 bases lay outside the gene matches. The CDR3 has 15 residues. CDR3 sequence reads: CASSHSPGGFDEQYF. In DNA form, the CDR3 reads TGTGCCAGCAGCCACAGCCCGGGGGGTTTTGACGAGCAGTACTTC.

This clone was seen a single time. The rearrangement links TRBV28 to TRBJ1-2; 8 bases line up with TRBD1. V was pared by 6 bases and J by 5 bases, with 11 bases of the junction left unmatched. Germline V gene data show CDR1 as MDHEN and CDR2 as SYDVKM. CDR3 size: 15 residues. The CDR3 here is CASSPTTQGGYGYTF. The CDR3 DNA is TGTGCCAGCAGCCCGACGACACAGGGGGGATATGGCTACACCTTC.

This chain links TRBV5-1 with TRBJ1-2; D is unresolved. V was trimmed by 4 bases and J by 5 bases, leaving 15 bases between them. The CDR3 runs to 14 residues. The V gene's germline CDR1 is SGHRS and CDR2 YFSETQ. The CDR3: CASSPTGRRYGYTF. In DNA, the CDR3 is TGCGCCAGCAGCCCTACCGGGAGAAGATATGGCTACACCTTC. Full variable domain (rest looked up from reference TRBV5-1 and TRBJ1-2): KAGVTQTPRYLIKTRGQQVTLSCSPISGHRSVSWYQQTPGQGLQFLFEYFSETQRNKGNFPGRFSGRQFSNSRSEMNVSTLELGDSALYLCASSPTGRRYGYTFGSGTRLTVV.

This clone was counted between two and nine times. This chain uses TRBV6-1 with TRBJ2-5; TRBD1 agrees at 8 bases. V lost 6 bases, J lost 2 bases, and 2 bases stayed unmatched. CDR3 length equals 13 residues. Germline CDR1 MNHNS, CDR2 SASEGT. The CDR3 nucleotides read TGTGCCAGCAGATACAGGGGGCAAGAGACCCAGTACTTC. Its protein product is CASRYRGQETQYF.